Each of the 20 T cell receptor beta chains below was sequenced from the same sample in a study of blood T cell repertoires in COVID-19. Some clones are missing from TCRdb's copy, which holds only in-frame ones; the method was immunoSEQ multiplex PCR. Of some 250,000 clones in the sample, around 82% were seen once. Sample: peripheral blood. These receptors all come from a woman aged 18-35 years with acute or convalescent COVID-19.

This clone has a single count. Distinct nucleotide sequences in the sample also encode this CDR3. CDR3: CAWTGGAGQPQHF. The CDR3 bases are TGTGCCTGGACGGGGGGGGCGGGTCAGCCCCAGCATTTT. The V gene is TRBV30, the J gene TRBJ1-5, with D perhaps TRBD1 (6 bases). Per the germline V gene, CDR1 is GTSNPN and CDR2 is SVGIG (reference sequence). This CDR3 contains 13 residues. Trimming pared 4 bases from V and 6 bases from J, leaving 13 bases between. The variable domain in full, completed from reference TRBV30 and TRBJ1-5, reads SQTIHQWPATLVQPVGSPLSLECTVEGTSNPNLYWYRQAAGRGLQLLFYSVGIGQISSEVPQNLSASRPQDRQFILSSKKLLLSDSGFYLCAWTGGAGQPQHFGDGTRLSIL.

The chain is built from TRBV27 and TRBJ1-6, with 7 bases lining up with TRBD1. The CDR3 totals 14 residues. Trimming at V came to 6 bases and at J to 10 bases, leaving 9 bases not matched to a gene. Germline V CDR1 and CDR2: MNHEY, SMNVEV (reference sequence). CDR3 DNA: TGTGCCAGCAGCTCCGGGACAGATCCATCACCCCTCCACTTT. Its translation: CASSSGTDPSPLHF.

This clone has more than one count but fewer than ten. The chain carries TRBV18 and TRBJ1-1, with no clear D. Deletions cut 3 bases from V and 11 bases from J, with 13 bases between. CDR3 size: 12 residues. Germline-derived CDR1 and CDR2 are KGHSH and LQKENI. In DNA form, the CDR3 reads TGTGCCAGCTCACCGGAGGCCCCGACGGCTTTCTTT. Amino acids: CASSPEAPTAFF.

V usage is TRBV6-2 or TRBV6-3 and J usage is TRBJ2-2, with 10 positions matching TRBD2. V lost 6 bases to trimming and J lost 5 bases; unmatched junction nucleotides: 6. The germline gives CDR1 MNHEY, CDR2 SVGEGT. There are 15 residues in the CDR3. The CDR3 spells CASSLAGDKTGELFF. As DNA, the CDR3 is TGTGCCAGCAGCCTAGCGGGAGATAAGACCGGGGAGCTGTTTTTT.

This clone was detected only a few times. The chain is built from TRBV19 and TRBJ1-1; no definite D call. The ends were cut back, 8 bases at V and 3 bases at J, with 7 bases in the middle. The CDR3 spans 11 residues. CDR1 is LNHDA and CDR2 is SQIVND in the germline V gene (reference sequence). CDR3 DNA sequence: TGTGCCAGTCTCGTGTACACTGAAGCTTTCTTT. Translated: CASLVYTEAFF.

This CDR3 reads CASSYEPGQGARNQPQHF. CDR3 DNA sequence: TGTGCCAGCAGTTACGAACCGGGACAGGGGGCTCGGAATCAGCCCCAGCATTTT. V usage is TRBV6-2 or TRBV6-3 and J usage is TRBJ1-5; 12 bases map to TRBD1. The germline CDR1 and CDR2 sequences are MNHEY and SVGEGT. The CDR3 spans 18 residues. V lost 2 bases, J lost 4 bases, and 9 bases stayed unmatched.

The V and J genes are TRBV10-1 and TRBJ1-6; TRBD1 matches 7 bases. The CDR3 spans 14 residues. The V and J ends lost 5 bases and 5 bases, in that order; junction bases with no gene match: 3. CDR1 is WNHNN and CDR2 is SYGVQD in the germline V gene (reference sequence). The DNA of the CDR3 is TGCGCCAGCAGTCCGGGACAGCATAATTCACCCCTCCACTTT. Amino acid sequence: CASSPGQHNSPLHF.

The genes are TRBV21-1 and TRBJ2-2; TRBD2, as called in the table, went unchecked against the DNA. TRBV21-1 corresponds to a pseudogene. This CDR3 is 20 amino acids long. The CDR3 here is CASSKEVAGVGPANTGELFF. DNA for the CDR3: TGTGCCAGCAGCAAGGAGGTGGCGGGAGTGGGGCCCGCGAACACCGGGGAGCTGTTTTTT.

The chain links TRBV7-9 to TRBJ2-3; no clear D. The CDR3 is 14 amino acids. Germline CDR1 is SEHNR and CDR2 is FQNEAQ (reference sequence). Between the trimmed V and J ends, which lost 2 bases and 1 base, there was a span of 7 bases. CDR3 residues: CASSLSLGTDTQYF. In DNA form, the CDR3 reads TGTGCCAGCAGCTTAAGCCTAGGCACAGATACGCAGTATTTT.

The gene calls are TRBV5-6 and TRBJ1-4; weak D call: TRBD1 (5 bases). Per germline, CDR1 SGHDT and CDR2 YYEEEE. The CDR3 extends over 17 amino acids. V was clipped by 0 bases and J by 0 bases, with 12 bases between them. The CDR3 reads CASSLARVRATNEKLFF. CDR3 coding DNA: TGTGCCAGCAGCTTGGCCAGGGTACGTGCAACTAATGAAAAACTGTTTTTT.

The CDR3 region has the DNA TGTGCCAGCAGCTCTACAGGGGGTAGGTCCTACGAGCAGTACTTC. Translating gives CASSSTGGRSYEQYF. V usage is TRBV7-9 and J usage is TRBJ2-7; TRBD1 matches 8 bases. V lost 4 bases and J lost 1; bases outside the gene matches: 6. Germline CDR1 SEHNR, CDR2 FQNEAQ (reference sequence). There are 15 residues in the CDR3.

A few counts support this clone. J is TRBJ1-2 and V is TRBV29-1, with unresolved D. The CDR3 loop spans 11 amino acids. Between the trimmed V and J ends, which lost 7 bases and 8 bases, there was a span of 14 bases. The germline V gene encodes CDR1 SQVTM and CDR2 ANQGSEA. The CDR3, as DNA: TGCAGCGCCCGTGGGCAAGAAGGCTACACCTTC. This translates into CSARGQEGYTF.

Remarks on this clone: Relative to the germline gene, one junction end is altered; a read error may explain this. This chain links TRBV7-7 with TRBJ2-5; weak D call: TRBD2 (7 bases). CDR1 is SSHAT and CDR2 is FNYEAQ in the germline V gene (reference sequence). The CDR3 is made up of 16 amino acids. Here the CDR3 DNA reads TGTGCTAGCAGCTACCTAGCAGGGGAGGGGGAAGAGACCCAGTACTTC. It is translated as CASSYLAGEGEETQYF.

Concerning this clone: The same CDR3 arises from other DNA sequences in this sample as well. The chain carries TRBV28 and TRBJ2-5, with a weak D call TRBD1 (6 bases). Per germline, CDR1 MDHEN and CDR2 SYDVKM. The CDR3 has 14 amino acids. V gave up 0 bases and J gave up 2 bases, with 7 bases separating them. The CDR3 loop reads CASSLWDSQETQYF. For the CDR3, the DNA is TGTGCCAGCAGTTTATGGGACAGTCAAGAGACCCAGTACTTC.

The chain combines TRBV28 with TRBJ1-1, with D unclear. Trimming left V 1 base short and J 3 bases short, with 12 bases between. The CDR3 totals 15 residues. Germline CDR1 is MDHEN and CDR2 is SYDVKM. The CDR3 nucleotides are TGTGCCAGCAGTTTATCGTGGAGGAGATACACTGAAGCTTTCTTT. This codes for CASSLSWRRYTEAFF.

Written as DNA, the CDR3 is TGTGCCTGGAGTGCACCTATACCCTTCGACAGGGGTTATGGCTACACCTTC. It yields the protein CAWSAPIPFDRGYGYTF. The chain combines TRBV30 with TRBJ1-2; 8 positions match TRBD1. Germline lookup yields CDR1 GTSNPN and CDR2 SVGIG (reference sequence). CDR3 length: 17 residues. Germline trimming cut 1 base from V and 5 bases from J; bases unmatched to any gene: 15.

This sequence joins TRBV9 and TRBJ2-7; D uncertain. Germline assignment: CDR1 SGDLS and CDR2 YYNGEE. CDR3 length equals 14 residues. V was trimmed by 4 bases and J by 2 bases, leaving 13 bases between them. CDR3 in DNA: TGTGCCAGCAGCCCACATACTAACACCTACGAGCAGTACTTC. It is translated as CASSPHTNTYEQYF. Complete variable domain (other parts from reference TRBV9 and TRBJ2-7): DSGVTQTPKHLITATGQRVTLRCSPRSGDLSVYWYQQSLDQGLQFLIQYYNGEERAKGNILERFSAQQFPDLHSELNLSSLELGDSALYFCASSPHTNTYEQYFGPGTRLTVT.

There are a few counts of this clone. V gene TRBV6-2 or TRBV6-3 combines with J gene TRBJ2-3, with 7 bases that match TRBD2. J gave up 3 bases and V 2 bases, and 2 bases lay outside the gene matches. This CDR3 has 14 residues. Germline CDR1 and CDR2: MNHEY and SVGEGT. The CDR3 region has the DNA TGTGCCAGCAGTTACCCGGGAGGAACAGATACGCAGTATTTT. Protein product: CASSYPGGTDTQYF.

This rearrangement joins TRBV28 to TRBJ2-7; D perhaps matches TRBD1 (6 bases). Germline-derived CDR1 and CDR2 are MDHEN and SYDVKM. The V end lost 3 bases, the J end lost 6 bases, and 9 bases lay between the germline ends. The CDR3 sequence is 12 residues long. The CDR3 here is CASSFPRGEQYF. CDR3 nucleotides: TGTGCCAGCAGTTTCCCCAGGGGCGAGCAGTACTTC.

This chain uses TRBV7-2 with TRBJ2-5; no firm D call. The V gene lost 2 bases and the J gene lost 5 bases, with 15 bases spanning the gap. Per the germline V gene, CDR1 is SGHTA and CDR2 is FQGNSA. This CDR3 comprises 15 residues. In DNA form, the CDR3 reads TGTGCCAGCAGCTTACTCGTCCGGAGTGGGGAGACCCAGTACTTC. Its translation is CASSLLVRSGETQYF.